These 32 T cell receptor beta chains were all obtained from the same sample, sequenced in a study of tumor-infiltrating lymphocytes in primary liver carcinoma. The investigators made TCR beta cDNA from about 500 ng total RNA, using a constant-region primer. Three-round nested multiplex PCR performed with slightly modified ARM-PCR produced the TCR beta libraries. It was with TRBV1-TRBV30 forward primers and a C-beta reverse primer that the first two PCR rounds were run, at roughly 9 cycles each. TCRdb used MiXCR to reprocess the multiplex PCR reads, holding one entry per CDR3 protein. The table has about 190,000 distinct CDR3 sequences, 85% seen once. Unsorted bulk tissue (roughly 17-33 mg) underwent RNA and DNA co-extraction. The sequenced material came from tumor tissue from primary liver carcinoma. The receptors shown here come from a man between 40 and 49 years old with primary liver carcinoma and hepatitis B virus infection.

Concerning this clonotype itself: A read error may produce the germline difference seen at one junction end. The chain uses TRBV11-3 and TRBJ2-2; D remains unclear. This CDR3 region has 15 residues. CDR1 is SGHNT, CDR2 YENEEA, per germline. The CDR3 nucleotides are TGTGTCAGCAGCTTGTCCCCCAAGGGTGATGCGGAGCTGTTTTTT. This codes for CVSSLSPKGDAELFF.

As regards this clonotype: Its ends do not fully match the called genes, so a read error is possible. The gene calls are TRBV6-2 or TRBV6-3 and TRBJ1-5; 7 nucleotides align to TRBD1. The germline gives CDR1 MNHEY, CDR2 SVGEGT. The CDR3 length is 16 residues. CDR3 nucleotides: TGTGCCAGCAGTCCCCACAGGGGTCCGTGGCATCATCCCCAGCATTTT. Residues: CASSPHRGPWHHPQHF.

This clonotype was recorded only once. The germline gene is not matched at one end of the junction; a read error may be the cause. The chain has TRBV13 and TRBJ2-7; a weak D match, TRBD2 (5 bases). The CDR3 extends over 13 amino acids. In germline, CDR1 is PRHDT, CDR2 FYEKMQ (reference sequence). CDR3 DNA: TGTGTCAGCAACCTAACTAGTCAATACGAGCAGTACTTC. Amino acids: CVSNLTSQYEQYF.

V and J are TRBV5-6 and TRBJ2-1; 14 nucleotides line up with TRBD2. V dropped 4 bases and J dropped 11; count of bases not matched to a gene: 17. This CDR3 spans 18 amino acids. Germline V CDR1 and CDR2: SGHDT, YYEEEE. CDR3 sequence (DNA): TGTGCCAGCAGCCGGGGACTAGCGGGAGTTTTGACCTACGATAAGCAGTTCTTC. It encodes CASSRGLAGVLTYDKQFF.

In this sample, this clonotype turned up many times. V usage is TRBV5-6 and J usage is TRBJ2-7; 12 nucleotides line up with TRBD2. This CDR3 has 15 amino acids. V lost 0 bases, J lost 3 bases, and 1 base stayed unmatched. Germline V gene lookup returns CDR1 SGHDT and CDR2 YYEEEE. Here the CDR3 DNA reads TGTGCCAGCAGCTTGGGACTAGCGGGAGACTACGAGCAGTACTTC. It yields the protein CASSLGLAGDYEQYF.

This clonotype was detected ten times or more. J is TRBJ1-1 and V is TRBV5-1, with a possible D match to TRBD1 (5 bases). Germline V lookup: CDR1 SGHRS, CDR2 YFSETQ. The ends were cut back, 1 base at V and 1 base at J, with 11 bases in the middle. This CDR3 has 15 residues. CDR3 residues: CASSLNGGTNTEAFF. In DNA form, the CDR3 reads TGCGCCAGCAGCTTGAACGGGGGGACGAACACTGAAGCTTTCTTT.

The CDR3 DNA reads TGTGCCACGAGTCCTATACAGGGGAGTGGCACTGAAGCTTTCTTT. It encodes CATSPIQGSGTEAFF. The rearrangement joins TRBV7-3 to TRBJ1-1; 7 bases are shared with TRBD1. The CDR3 runs to 15 residues. The V and J ends lost 10 bases and 4 bases, in that order; junction bases with no gene match: 15. Germline lookup yields CDR1 SGHTA and CDR2 FQGTGA.

The chain employs TRBV11-1 and TRBJ2-2, with D perhaps TRBD2 (6 bases). Trimming removed 4 bases from V and 13 bases from J, with 22 bases in between. Germline V lookup: CDR1 SGHAT, CDR2 FQDESV (reference sequence). CDR3 length: 15 residues. Here the CDR3 reads CASSYTGPFFGRLFF. Written as DNA, the CDR3 is TGTGCCAGCAGCTATACAGGACCTTTCTTCGGGAGGCTGTTTTTT.

The V call is TRBV29-1, the J call TRBJ2-3; possible D gene TRBD1, 6 bases. This CDR3 spans 14 amino acids. Looked up from germline, CDR1 is SQVTM and CDR2 is ANQGSEA. Trimming took off 5 bases at V and 5 bases at J, with 17 bases between the two ends. The CDR3 bases are TGCAGCGTTTCCGGGATGGGGGCGTTAGATACGCAGTATTTT. Translating it yields CSVSGMGALDTQYF.

Note on this clonotype: The germline gene is not matched at one end of the junction; a read error may be the cause. The chain recombines TRBV5-1 with TRBJ2-2; 7 positions match TRBD1. The CDR3 is made up of 15 amino acids. CDR1 is SGHRS and CDR2 is YFSETQ in the germline V gene. The CDR3 DNA follows: TGCGCCAACAGCGACAGGGTCGCGAACATCGGGGAGCTGTTTTTT. This sequence encodes CANSDRVANIGELFF.

In regard to this clonotype: The CDR3 does not end in the conserved phenylalanine or tryptophan, so this is likely a read error. The limits of the CDR3 on the DNA are not certain, so only TCRdb's listed CDR3 is given. The V gene is TRBV11-2, the J gene TRBJ2-7; the D call in the table, TRBD1, was not verified against the DNA. Germline assignment: CDR1 SGHAT and CDR2 FQNNGV. The CDR3 region is 15 residues in length, termini included. CDR3 residues: CASSLRWTGENEQCL.

About this clonotype itself: Its ends do not fully match the called genes, so a read error is possible. V usage is TRBV7-8 and J usage is TRBJ2-3; maybe TRBD2 (5 bases). This CDR3 is built from 20 residues. Germline CDR1 and CDR2: SGHVS and FQNEAQ. The CDR3 loop reads CASSLWVGSGMPLKINTQYF. The CDR3 DNA is TGTGCTAGCAGCTTATGGGTTGGATCCGGGATGCCCCTAAAGATAAATACGCAGTATTTT.

As concerns this clonotype: The junction departs from the called germline gene at one end, perhaps through a read error. The chain joins TRBV28 to TRBJ2-1; D is possibly TRBD1 (6 bases). Looked up from germline, CDR1 is MDHEN and CDR2 is SYDVKM. The CDR3 has 14 residues. The CDR3 loop is CATWGTRGRNEKFF. As DNA, the CDR3 is TGTGCCACTTGGGGGACAAGGGGCCGCAATGAGAAGTTCTTC.

Details on this clonotype: The junction and the germline gene differ at one end; a read error may be behind it. The rearrangement links TRBV11-2 to TRBJ2-1; perhaps TRBD1 as D (5 bases). This CDR3 has 14 amino acids. In germline, CDR1 is SGHAT, CDR2 FQNNGV. CDR3 amino acids: CASSTRQLANDQFF. Written as DNA, the CDR3 is TGTGCCAGCAGCACCCGACAGCTGGCCAATGACCAGTTCTTC.

This chain joins TRBV11-2 and TRBJ2-2; no reliable D call. The CDR3 length is 14 residues. With 10 bases removed from V and 3 bases from J, the gap between germline ends came to 15 bases. The germline V gene encodes CDR1 SGHAT and CDR2 FQNNGV. This CDR3 reads CANTTNSDTGELFF. CDR3 nucleotide sequence: TGTGCCAACACCACAAACTCGGACACCGGGGAGCTGTTTTTT.

V is TRBV7-9 and J is TRBJ2-1, with D maybe TRBD2 (5 bases). V shed 1 base and J shed 10 bases, with 11 bases lying between them. This CDR3 is built from 13 residues. Germline-derived CDR1 and CDR2 are SEHNR and FQNEAQ (reference sequence). CDR3 amino acids: CASSLETGLEQFF. The CDR3 coding sequence is TGTGCCAGCAGCTTAGAGACGGGGTTGGAGCAGTTCTTC. The variable domain in full, completed from reference TRBV7-9 and TRBJ2-1, reads DTGVSQNPRHKITKRGQNVTFRCDPISEHNRLYWYRQTLGQGPEFLTYFQNEAQLEKSRLLSDRFSAERPKGSFSTLEIQRTEQGDSAMYLCASSLETGLEQFFGPGTRLTVL.

For this clonotype: One junction end disagrees with the germline gene, perhaps due to a read error. J is TRBJ2-1 and V is TRBV14, with 8 bases aligning to TRBD2. From germline, CDR1 is SGHDN and CDR2 FVKESK. This CDR3 has 16 residues. CDR3 bases: TGTGTCAGCAGTGCCGTAGCGGGATGGGTAAACAATGGGCAGCTCTTC. Translation gives CVSSAVAGWVNNGQLF.

A note on this clonotype: One end of the junction fails to match germline, which may point to a read error. V is TRBV4-3 and J is TRBJ2-5, with TRBD2 matching 11 bases. The CDR3 totals 17 residues. Germline loops: CDR1 LGHNA, CDR2 YSLEER. In DNA, the CDR3 is TGTGCCAGGAGCCATGCGGCTAGCGGGAGGACTGGTGAGACCCAGTACTTC. The encoded protein is CARSHAASGRTGETQYF.

Of note for this clonotype: An end of the junction differs from the germline gene, which may be a read error. The chain recombines TRBV6-1 with TRBJ2-4, with 7 bases identical to TRBD1. Germline assignment: CDR1 MNHNS and CDR2 SASEGT. The CDR3 sequence is 14 residues long. The DNA for the CDR3 is TGTGCCAGCATGGACAGGTTAGCCAAAAACATTCACTACTTC. Residues: CASMDRLAKNIHYF.

As to this clonotype: At one end the junction does not follow the germline gene, possibly because of a read error. This chain joins TRBV4-3 and TRBJ2-3, with TRBD2 matching over 7 bases. From germline, CDR1 is LGHNA and CDR2 YSLEER. The CDR3 is made up of 20 amino acids. The CDR3 sequence: CASNQDLPSGTNGRADTQYF. In DNA form, the CDR3 reads TGCGCCAGCAACCAAGATCTTCCCTCCGGGACTAACGGGAGAGCAGATACACAGTATTTT.

This sequence joins TRBV12-3 or TRBV12-4 and TRBJ2-1; the D gene is possibly TRBD2 (6 bases). Trimming stripped 5 bases from V and 13 bases from J, with 21 bases between. The CDR3 is made up of 14 amino acids. This CDR3 reads CASSPSGWGDEQFF. DNA for the CDR3: TGTGCCAGCAGTCCCAGCGGGTGGGGCGACGAACAGTTCTTC.

This clonotype was detected once. Given a much more abundant clone one base away, this may be a read error. V gene TRBV9 combines with J gene TRBJ2-3; D perhaps matches TRBD1 (6 bases). Near its end, the DNA agrees better with TRBJ1-5, so the J call may be wrong. Germline values: CDR1 SGDLS, CDR2 YYNGEE. This CDR3 is built from 14 residues. For the CDR3, the DNA is TGTGCCAGCAGCGTAGCAACGGAGGGGGGTACGCAGCATTTT. This codes for CASSVATEGGTQHF.

A single count supports this clonotype. Its ends do not fully match the called genes, so a read error is possible. This sequence joins TRBV5-6 and TRBJ1-1; D gene uncertain. Germline V gene sequence: CDR1 SGHDT, CDR2 YYEEEE. CDR3 length: 14 residues. The CDR3 loop is CARRAIQQNTEALF. CDR3 nucleotide sequence: TGTGCCAGGAGGGCAATCCAGCAAAACACTGAAGCTTTATTT.

This clonotype was observed a handful of times. It may be a read error: a sequence one base away is much more abundant. V gene TRBV5-6 combines with J gene TRBJ2-5, with 8 bases lining up with TRBD1. CDR3 length equals 15 residues. Germline V lookup: CDR1 SGHDT, CDR2 YYEEEE. The junction had 6 bases not matched to a gene; V was cut back by 4 bases and J by 1 base. CDR3 bases: TGTGCCAGCAGCCCTGACAGGGGCATCCAAGAGACCCAGTACTTC. Translated, it gives CASSPDRGIQETQYF.

A remark on this clonotype: Its ends do not fully match the called genes, so a read error is possible. This chain uses TRBV4-1 with TRBJ2-3; 7 positions match TRBD1. Germline V gene lookup returns CDR1 MGHRA and CDR2 YSYEKL. There are 16 residues in the CDR3. The CDR3 DNA follows: TGCGCCAGCAGCCAACTGACAGGGAGTATGTCAGAAACGCAGTATTTT. Translating gives CASSQLTGSMSETQYF.

The V and J genes are TRBV11-2 and TRBJ2-6; 8 positions match TRBD1. The CDR3 sequence is 21 residues long. V lost 5 bases, J lost 18 bases, and 36 bases stayed unmatched. The germline V gene has CDR1 SGHAT and CDR2 FQNNGV. CDR3 sequence: CASSMGRDRGISLSGANIPTF. The CDR3 coding sequence is TGTGCCAGCAGCATGGGGAGAGACAGGGGCATTTCCCTCTCTGGGGCCAACATCCCGACTTTC.

The chain links TRBV6-1 to TRBJ2-3, with D tentatively TRBD2 (6 bases). Germline CDR1 and CDR2: MNHNS and SASEGT. The V end was cut by 3 bases, the J end by 6 bases, with 16 bases between. This CDR3 spans 15 amino acids. Here the CDR3 DNA reads TGTGCCAGCAGTGAGGTAGCGGTAGCTGAGGATACGCAGTATTTT. Its translation: CASSEVAVAEDTQYF.

The chain links TRBV29-1 to TRBJ2-1, with TRBD1 matching over 8 bases. CDR3 size: 14 residues. Germline V gives CDR1 SQVTM, CDR2 ANQGSEA. The CDR3 spells CRVLGQGTYNEQFF. CDR3 bases: TGCAGGGTCCTTGGACAGGGTACCTACAATGAGCAGTTCTTC.

Of note for this clonotype: One end of the junction fails to match germline, which may point to a read error. This chain uses TRBV5-8 with TRBJ2-1; 15 bases align to TRBD2. Germline V gene lookup returns CDR1 SGHTS and CDR2 YDEGEE. CDR3 length equals 16 residues. The CDR3 here is CGSSLGLAGGYNEQFF. The CDR3 nucleotides are TGTGGCAGCAGCCTAGGACTAGCGGGGGGGTACAATGAGCAGTTCTTC.

The chain combines TRBV29-1 with TRBJ2-7, with D unclear. Germline V gene lookup returns CDR1 SQVTM and CDR2 ANQGSEA. The CDR3 runs 14 residues. V was shortened by 6 bases and J by 11 bases, with 26 bases between the two germline ends. The CDR3 is CSVTPTLSGYEEYF. The CDR3 nucleotides read TGCAGCGTCACCCCGACACTCTCAGGCTACGAAGAGTACTTC.

To note about this clonotype: At one boundary the junction diverges from the germline segment, which might be a read error. This chain uses TRBV11-2 with TRBJ2-2, with D perhaps matching TRBD2 (5 bases). CDR1 is SGHAT and CDR2 is FQNNGV in the germline V gene. CDR3 length: 14 residues. CDR3 protein: CASSTNSDTGELFF. In DNA form, the CDR3 reads TGTGCCAGCAGCACAAACTCAGACACCGGGGAACTGTTTTTT.

The sample holds a few counts of this clonotype. This sequence may be a read error, since a much larger clone differs from it by one base. This chain uses TRBV6-6 with TRBJ2-2; D is uncertain. CDR3 length: 15 amino acids. The germline CDR1 and CDR2 sequences are MNHNY and SVGAGI (reference sequence). The germline V and J ends were trimmed by 2 bases and 1 base, with 8 bases remaining between them. This chain's CDR3 is CASSYPMGNTGELFF. DNA for the CDR3: TGTGCCAGCAGTTACCCGATGGGGAACACCGGGGAGCTGTTTTTT.